A single sample is the source of the 13 T cell receptor beta chains below, sequenced in a study of CD8+ T cells in alopecia areata (dated by TCRdb to the late 2010s). Libraries were prepared through the immunoSEQ multiplex PCR assay. To provide template for TCR sequencing, every sample had RNA extracted and reverse transcribed into cDNA. Imported from immuneACCESS, the table was reduced by TCRdb to in-frame sequences with V and J called. These copies leave out some clones; in studies compared against another copy, an unresolved V gene accounts for under half, and the cause of the remainder is not known. Present in this sample are approximately 280,000 clones, roughly 64% of which were seen just once. The ten most abundant clones make up approximately 1.8% of the sample. Per the publication, the time point label means: roughly 24 weeks on oral tofacitinib. What the treatment or condition label conveys for this sample: oral pan-JAK inhibitor, 5-10 mg twice daily.

The input for sequencing was CD4+ T cells sorted from blood, taken at week 24, from a patient treated with tofacitinib. The receptors derive from a human donor with alopecia areata.

This chain links TRBV5-4 with TRBJ1-1; 8 bases line up with TRBD1. Germline V gene lookup returns CDR1 SGHNT and CDR2 YYREEE (reference sequence). Trimming cost V 0 bases and J 3 bases; bases outside gene matches: 4. This CDR3 region has 15 residues. The DNA for the CDR3 is TGTGCCAGCAGCTTGGCAGGGGGCAAGTACACTGAAGCTTTCTTT. This codes for CASSLAGGKYTEAFF.

The chain employs TRBV7-2 and TRBJ1-2, with D uncertain. V was cut by 4 bases and J by 4 bases, with 4 bases left in between. CDR1 and CDR2 from the germline V gene are SGHTA and FQGNSA. The CDR3 covers 11 residues. DNA for the CDR3: TGTGCCAGCAGCTACAGCTATGGCTACACCTTC. The encoded protein is CASSYSYGYTF.

V is TRBV5-6 and J is TRBJ2-1; tentatively, D is TRBD2 (6 bases). Between the trimmed V and J ends, which lost 1 base and 7 bases, there was a span of 12 bases. CDR1 and CDR2 from the germline V gene are SGHDT and YYEEEE. This CDR3 region has 14 residues. The CDR3 nucleotides read TGTGCCAGCAGCTTGCCGGGACGGGGGAATGAGCAGTTCTTC. It is translated as CASSLPGRGNEQFF.

The V and J genes are TRBV9 and TRBJ2-3; 7 bases agree with TRBD1. The CDR3 loop spans 17 amino acids. After removal of 4 bases from V and 1 base from J, the junction contained 12 bases not matched to a gene. Germline V gene sequence: CDR1 SGDLS, CDR2 YYNGEE. The CDR3 protein is CASSFRGTGQRTDTQYF. In DNA form, the CDR3 reads TGTGCCAGCAGCTTTCGTGGGACGGGACAGCGCACAGATACGCAGTATTTT. The whole variable domain, remainder taken from reference TRBV9 and TRBJ2-3, is DSGVTQTPKHLITATGQRVTLRCSPRSGDLSVYWYQQSLDQGLQFLIQYYNGEERAKGNILERFSAQQFPDLHSELNLSSLELGDSALYFCASSFRGTGQRTDTQYFGPGTRLTVL.

The V gene is TRBV27, the J gene TRBJ1-2; D is perhaps TRBD1 (5 bases). CDR3 length equals 14 residues. Germline assignment: CDR1 MNHEY and CDR2 SMNVEV (reference sequence). V lost 5 bases to trimming and J lost 8 bases, with 18 bases between them. The CDR3 DNA sequence: TGTGCCAGCAGTCCCAGCCGGGGGATTGGGGGCTACACCTTC. Protein sequence: CASSPSRGIGGYTF.

V usage is TRBV29-1 and J usage is TRBJ1-1; TRBD1 agrees at 8 bases. The trim removed 4 bases at V and 7 bases at J, leaving 2 bases unmatched. Germline CDR1 and CDR2: SQVTM and ANQGSEA. CDR3 length: 11 amino acids. The CDR3 protein is CSVGGQVEAFF. The DNA of the CDR3 is TGCAGCGTTGGGGGACAGGTTGAAGCTTTCTTT.

The rearrangement uses TRBV23-1 and TRBJ1-2; D is perhaps TRBD1 (5 bases). TRBV23-1 is flagged as an ORF with uncertain function. The CDR3 spans 17 residues. Between the trimmed V and J ends, which lost 2 bases and 5 bases, there was a span of 21 bases. The CDR3 here is CASSQPTGTDTRYGYTF. The CDR3 DNA reads TGCGCCAGCAGTCAACCTACAGGCACGGACACACGATATGGCTACACCTTC.

This clone was counted a few times. This chain links TRBV25-1 with TRBJ2-1, with a possible D match to TRBD2 (7 bases). Germline V gives CDR1 MGHDK, CDR2 SYGVNS. V dropped 2 bases and J dropped 7 bases, with 18 bases sitting between them. This CDR3 spans 16 amino acids. The CDR3 nucleotides read TGTGCCAGCAGTGAAAAGGTCGTCAGGGGAGGGAATGAGCAGTTCTTC. This codes for CASSEKVVRGGNEQFF.

The chain is built from TRBV7-9 and TRBJ1-1; D gene ambiguous. V was pared by 5 bases and J by 8 bases, with 12 bases between. The CDR3 spans 12 residues. Germline CDR1 reads SEHNR; CDR2 reads FQNEAQ (reference sequence). The CDR3 region is CASSQTGIEAFF. In nucleotides, the CDR3 is TGTGCCAGCAGCCAGACCGGGATCGAAGCTTTCTTT.

There are a few counts of this clone. J is TRBJ2-3 and V is TRBV5-1, with 14 nucleotides matching TRBD2. The V gene end was trimmed by 1 base and the J gene end by 6 bases; junction bases not matched to a gene: 4. CDR3 length: 16 amino acids. The germline V gene encodes CDR1 SGHRS and CDR2 YFSETQ. For the CDR3, the DNA is TGCGCCAGCAGCTTGCCGGGACTAGCGGGGGCCGATACGCAGTATTTT. This codes for CASSLPGLAGADTQYF.

This clone was detected only once. The chain recombines TRBV5-6 with TRBJ1-2, with 8 bases that match TRBD1. The length of the CDR3 is 14 residues. Losses at the gene ends were 2 bases for V and 7 bases for J; bases not matched to a gene: 7. Germline V gene data show CDR1 as SGHDT and CDR2 as YYEEEE. The CDR3 DNA sequence: TGTGCCAGCAGCTTCACGGACAGGGTTTTTGGCTACACCTTC. Residues: CASSFTDRVFGYTF.

This clone appeared a few times. The chain recombines TRBV7-9 with TRBJ2-5; TRBD1 is a possible D gene (6 bases). Germline CDR1 and CDR2: SEHNR and FQNEAQ (reference sequence). The CDR3 is 13 residues long. The V end was cut by 2 bases, the J end by 5 bases, with 9 bases between. The CDR3 nucleotides read TGTGCCAGCAGCTTATCAGGGGCCGAGACCCAGTACTTC. This gives the protein CASSLSGAETQYF.

This clone was seen more than once but under ten times. This sequence joins TRBV19 and TRBJ2-3; 10 bases are shared with TRBD1. The CDR3 loop spans 16 amino acids. Germline V gene sequence: CDR1 LNHDA, CDR2 SQIVND (reference sequence). With V trimmed by 5 bases and J by 2 bases, 7 bases remained unmatched. The chain's CDR3 is CASSAEDRGFTDTQYF. The CDR3 DNA is TGTGCCAGTAGTGCGGAGGACAGGGGGTTCACAGATACGCAGTATTTT.